The next 15 T cell receptor beta chains were all read from a single sample in a study of shared clonotypes between healthy human individuals. Produced via immunoSEQ multiplex PCR; TCRdb's table is partial and in-frame only. The sample lists roughly 500,000 clones, 70% to 80% occurring once. The source material was PBMCs. The receptors derive from a woman aged 40 to 50 in good health. Some clones in this sample may be carry-over from other donors' samples.

This chain links TRBV29-1 with TRBJ2-5; D perhaps matches TRBD2 (5 bases). The end of the DNA fits TRBJ2-7 better, so the J call may be wrong. This CDR3 has 14 amino acids. Germline V gene data show CDR1 as SQVTM and CDR2 as ANQGSEA. CDR3 sequence (DNA): TGCAGCGTTGAGTCACCGGGGTCCCCCTACGAGCAGTACTTC. Its protein product is CSVESPGSPYEQYF.

V usage is TRBV6-1 and J usage is TRBJ1-3; D not certain. CDR3 length equals 13 residues. Germline values: CDR1 MNHNS, CDR2 SASEGT. Trimming left V 2 bases short and J 7 bases short, with 9 bases between. DNA of the CDR3: TGTGCCAGCAGTGAAAGCACTTGGAACACCATATATTTT. Translated, it gives CASSESTWNTIYF.

This clone turned up a few times. The rearrangement links TRBV4-1 to TRBJ1-5; 7 bases agree with TRBD1. V dropped 4 bases and J dropped 8; count of bases not matched to a gene: 5. Germline CDR1 is MGHRA and CDR2 is YSYEKL. This CDR3 has 13 amino acids. The DNA for the CDR3 is TGCGCCAGCAGCCCAAACAGGGGAGAGCCCCAGCATTTT. The encoded protein is CASSPNRGEPQHF.

A remark on this clone: This sample also contains other DNA sequences that code for the same CDR3. The chain joins TRBV5-1 to TRBJ1-1; D ambiguous. Germline V gene data show CDR1 as SGHRS and CDR2 as YFSETQ. The CDR3 consists of 13 residues. Trimming took 0 bases from V and 1 from J, leaving 4 bases between them. CDR3 region: CASSLARNTEAFF. The DNA for the CDR3 is TGCGCCAGCAGCTTGGCCAGGAACACTGAAGCTTTCTTT.

The chain is built from TRBV28 and TRBJ2-1; D call uncertain. CDR1 is MDHEN and CDR2 is SYDVKM in the germline V gene. This CDR3 spans 15 amino acids. Trimming took off 7 bases at V and 0 bases at J, with 13 bases between the two ends. The CDR3 DNA sequence: TGTGCCAGCACGCCAGCGATGATCTCCTACAATGAGCAGTTCTTC. It is translated as CASTPAMISYNEQFF.

The rearrangement uses TRBV11-2 and TRBJ1-2; D is perhaps TRBD1 (6 bases). V was shortened by 0 bases and J by 5 bases, with 13 bases between the two germline ends. In germline, CDR1 is SGHAT, CDR2 FQNNGV. The CDR3 loop spans 15 amino acids. CDR3 nucleotide sequence: TGTGCCAGCAGCTTAGAGGGTCGACAGGTATATGGCTACACCTTC. It encodes CASSLEGRQVYGYTF. The full variable domain, in which reference TRBV11-2 and TRBJ1-2 provide the parts outside the CDR3, is EAGVAQSPRYKIIEKRQSVAFWCNPISGHATLYWYQQILGQGPKLLIQFQNNGVVDDSQLPKDRFSAERLKGVDSTLKIQPAKLEDSAVYLCASSLEGRQVYGYTFGSGTRLTVV.

The chain links TRBV11-3 to TRBJ2-1; D call uncertain. Germline CDR1 SGHNT, CDR2 YENEEA. Between the trimmed V and J ends, which lost 1 base and 8 bases, there was a span of 18 bases. CDR3 length equals 16 residues. Here the CDR3 DNA reads TGTGCCAGCAGCTTAGGTCGGCAGGCAGATTTCGATGAGCAGTTCTTC. Amino acid sequence: CASSLGRQADFDEQFF.

The V and J genes are TRBV29-1 and TRBJ1-2; D is unresolved. Between the trimmed V and J ends, which lost 2 bases and 4 bases, there was a span of 5 bases. Germline assignment: CDR1 SQVTM and CDR2 ANQGSEA. The CDR3 spans 11 residues. CDR3 protein: CSVEQRYGYTF. The CDR3 nucleotides read TGCAGCGTTGAACAGCGCTATGGCTACACCTTC. Complete variable domain (other parts from reference TRBV29-1 and TRBJ1-2): SAVISQKPSRDICQRGTSLTIQCQVDSQVTMMFWYRQQPGQSLTLIATANQGSEATYESGFVIDKFPISRPNLTFSTLTVSNMSPEDSSIYLCSVEQRYGYTFGSGTRLTVV.

The chain is built from TRBV7-3 and TRBJ2-1; possible D gene TRBD1, 6 bases. The length of the CDR3 is 16 residues. Trimming stripped 2 bases from V and 6 bases from J, with 17 bases between. Germline lookup yields CDR1 SGHTA and CDR2 FQGTGA. CDR3 amino acids: CASSLSAQGSGNEQFF. The CDR3, as DNA: TGTGCCAGCAGCTTATCCGCACAGGGATCTGGCAATGAGCAGTTCTTC.

V gene TRBV4-1 combines with J gene TRBJ1-2; D not certain. CDR1 and CDR2 (germline): MGHRA, YSYEKL. This CDR3 contains 16 residues. The germline V and J ends were trimmed by 0 bases and 4 bases, with 15 bases remaining between them. CDR3 sequence reads: CASSQEGGAPIYGYTF. CDR3 nucleotide sequence: TGCGCCAGCAGCCAAGAGGGAGGAGCCCCCATCTATGGCTACACCTTC.

V and J are TRBV10-3 and TRBJ2-1; perhaps D is TRBD1 or TRBD2 (5 bases each). The CDR3 is made up of 13 amino acids. Germline loops: CDR1 ENHRY, CDR2 SYGVKD. Trimming removed 7 bases from V and 10 bases from J, with 17 bases in between. CDR3 loop: CAITKGPLQEQFF. The CDR3 DNA reads as TGTGCCATCACTAAGGGACCCCTGCAGGAGCAGTTCTTC.

J is TRBJ1-5 and V is TRBV6-6; D may be TRBD1 (5 bases). There are 15 residues in the CDR3. Germline lookup yields CDR1 MNHNY and CDR2 SVGAGI (reference sequence). Trimming pared 6 bases from V and 4 bases from J, leaving 16 bases between. The CDR3 reads CASSRAEGINQPQHF. CDR3 nucleotides: TGTGCCAGCAGCAGGGCGGAGGGGATAAATCAGCCCCAGCATTTT.

The V call is TRBV7-2, the J call TRBJ2-7; D might be TRBD2 (6 bases). The CDR3 has 14 residues. Germline V gives CDR1 SGHTA, CDR2 FQGNSA. The V gene lost 2 bases and the J gene lost 3 bases, with 11 bases spanning the gap. CDR3 sequence reads: CASSLQEGGYEQYF. The CDR3, as DNA: TGTGCCAGCAGCTTACAGGAGGGTGGCTACGAGCAGTACTTC.

The chain uses TRBV28 and TRBJ2-3; 11 bases fit TRBD2. Germline V lookup: CDR1 MDHEN, CDR2 SYDVKM. V dropped 6 bases and J dropped 7; count of bases not matched to a gene: 6. The CDR3 spans 14 residues. The CDR3 bases are TGTGCCAGCAGGGCGGGACTAGCGGAGAATACGCAGTATTTT. This sequence encodes CASRAGLAENTQYF.

CDR3 residues: CATSRDRWDAEQYF. DNA for the CDR3: TGTGCCACCAGCAGGGACAGGTGGGACGCCGAGCAGTACTTC. The chain carries TRBV15 and TRBJ2-7; 7 bases are a match to TRBD1. V lost 3 bases to trimming and J lost 6 bases; unmatched junction nucleotides: 8. CDR1 is LNHNV, CDR2 YYDKDF, per germline (reference sequence). The CDR3 spans 14 residues.